This T cell receptor beta chain emerged from a study of cytomegalovirus exposure and HLA in healthy donors. This PCR relied on a set of 60 Vbeta primers and 13 Jbeta primers. Data came from immunoSEQ multiplex PCR; TCRdb stores just in-frame clones and leaves some out. Of some 170,000 clones detected, approximately 81% appear once; the ten largest clones hold around 6.7%. Study findings and constraints: Roughly even sequencing depth across donors was the assumption behind the presence/absence analyses.

Turning to this clone: The antigen remains undetermined.

V shed 2 bases and J shed 0 bases, with 14 bases lying between them. The CDR3 is made up of 16 amino acids. Germline V gives CDR1 SGHAT, CDR2 FQDESV (reference sequence). Specimen: PBMCs. This sequence originates from a woman in her thirties in good health and CMV-seropositive. The chain links TRBV11-1 to TRBJ2-7; perhaps TRBD2 as D (7 bases). CDR3 coding DNA: TGTGCCAGCAGCTTAAGGGGGGGGATGAGCTCCTACGAGCAGTACTTC. Translating gives CASSLRGGMSSYEQYF.